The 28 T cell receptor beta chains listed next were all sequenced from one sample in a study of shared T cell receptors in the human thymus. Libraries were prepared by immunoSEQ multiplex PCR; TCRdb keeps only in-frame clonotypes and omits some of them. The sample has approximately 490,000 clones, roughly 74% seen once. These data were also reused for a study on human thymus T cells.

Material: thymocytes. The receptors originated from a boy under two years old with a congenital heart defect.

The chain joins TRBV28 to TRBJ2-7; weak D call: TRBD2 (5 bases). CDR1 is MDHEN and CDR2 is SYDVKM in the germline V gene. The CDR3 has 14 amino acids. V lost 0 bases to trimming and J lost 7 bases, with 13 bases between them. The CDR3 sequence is CASSLWALLGEQYF. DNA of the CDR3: TGTGCCAGCAGTTTATGGGCGTTACTAGGGGAGCAGTACTTC. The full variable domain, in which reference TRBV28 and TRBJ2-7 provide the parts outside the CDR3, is DVKVTQSSRYLVKRTGEKVFLECVQDMDHENMFWYRQDPGLGLRLIYFSYDVKMKEKGDIPEGYSVSREKKERFSLILESASTNQTSMYLCASSLWALLGEQYFGPGTRLTVT.

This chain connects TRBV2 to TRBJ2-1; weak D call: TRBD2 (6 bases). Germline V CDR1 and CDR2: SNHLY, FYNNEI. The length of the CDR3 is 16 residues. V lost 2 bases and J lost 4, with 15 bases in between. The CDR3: CASSERLGSGYNEQFF. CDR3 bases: TGTGCCAGCAGTGAAAGACTAGGATCTGGGTACAATGAGCAGTTCTTC.

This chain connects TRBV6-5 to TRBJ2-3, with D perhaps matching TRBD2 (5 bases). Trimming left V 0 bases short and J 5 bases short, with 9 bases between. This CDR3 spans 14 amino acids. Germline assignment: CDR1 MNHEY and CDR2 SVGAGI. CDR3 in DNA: TGTGCCAGCAGTTACTCGCCGGCGGGAGATACGCAGTATTTT. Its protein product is CASSYSPAGDTQYF.

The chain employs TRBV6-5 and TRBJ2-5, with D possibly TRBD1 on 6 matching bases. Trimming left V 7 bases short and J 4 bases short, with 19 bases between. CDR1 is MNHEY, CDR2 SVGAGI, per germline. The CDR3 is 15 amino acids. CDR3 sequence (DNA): TGTGCCAGCAAGGGCCCACAGGGACGTGCAGAGACCCAGTACTTC. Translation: CASKGPQGRAETQYF.

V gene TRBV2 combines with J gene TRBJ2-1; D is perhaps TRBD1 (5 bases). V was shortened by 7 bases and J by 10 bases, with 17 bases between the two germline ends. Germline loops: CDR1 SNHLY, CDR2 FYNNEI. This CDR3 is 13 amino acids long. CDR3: CASIKVRGQEQFF. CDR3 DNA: TGTGCCAGCATTAAGGTTAGGGGCCAAGAGCAGTTCTTC.

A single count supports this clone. This chain's CDR3 is CAWREDSDEGGYTF. The CDR3 nucleotides are TGTGCCTGGAGAGAGGACAGCGACGAGGGTGGCTACACCTTC. The chain is built from TRBV30 and TRBJ1-2; TRBD1 might be the D (6 bases). Germline values: CDR1 GTSNPN, CDR2 SVGIG (reference sequence). The CDR3 is made up of 14 amino acids. Trimming cost V 3 bases and J 7 bases, with 18 bases left between them.

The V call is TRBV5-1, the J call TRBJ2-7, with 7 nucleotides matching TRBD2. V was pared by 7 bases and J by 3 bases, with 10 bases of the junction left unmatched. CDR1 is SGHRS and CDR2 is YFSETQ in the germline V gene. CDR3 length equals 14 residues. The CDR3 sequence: CASHRGEGYYEQYF. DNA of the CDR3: TGCGCCAGCCACAGAGGGGAGGGTTACTACGAGCAGTACTTC.

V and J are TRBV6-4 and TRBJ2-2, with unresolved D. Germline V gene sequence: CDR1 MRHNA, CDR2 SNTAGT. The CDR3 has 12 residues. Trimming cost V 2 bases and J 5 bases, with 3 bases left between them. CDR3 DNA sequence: TGTGCCAGCAGTGACCCGACCGGGGAGCTGTTTTTT. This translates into CASSDPTGELFF.

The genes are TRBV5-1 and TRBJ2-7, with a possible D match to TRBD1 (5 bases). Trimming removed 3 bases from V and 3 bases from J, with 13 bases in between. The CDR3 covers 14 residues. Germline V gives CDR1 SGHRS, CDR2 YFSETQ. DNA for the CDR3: TGCGCCAGCAGCTGTAAGGACAAAAGCTACGAGCAGTACTTC. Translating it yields CASSCKDKSYEQYF.

Here the CDR3 DNA reads TGCGCCAGCAGCCAAGTTCATCCCCCCAGCGCCCTTCCCCCCCATACGCAGTATTTT. Translated, it gives CASSQVHPPSALPPHTQYF. The rearrangement joins TRBV4-3 to TRBJ2-3; D call uncertain. The CDR3 extends over 19 amino acids. Germline lookup yields CDR1 LGHNA and CDR2 YSLEER. The V end lost 1 base, the J end lost 7 bases, and 27 bases lay between the germline ends.

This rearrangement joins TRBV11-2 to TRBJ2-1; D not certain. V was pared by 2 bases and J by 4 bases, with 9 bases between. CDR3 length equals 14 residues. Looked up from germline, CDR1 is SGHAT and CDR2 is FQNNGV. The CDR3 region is CASSLIGAYNEQFF. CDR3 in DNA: TGTGCCAGCAGCTTAATCGGAGCGTACAATGAGCAGTTCTTC.

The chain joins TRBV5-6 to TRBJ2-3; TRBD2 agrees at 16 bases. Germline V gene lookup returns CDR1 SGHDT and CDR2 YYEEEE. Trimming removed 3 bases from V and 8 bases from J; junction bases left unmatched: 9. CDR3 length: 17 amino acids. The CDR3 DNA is TGTGCCAGCAGCTCGGGGACTAGCGGGAGGGTCTGTAGTACGCAGTATTTT. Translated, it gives CASSSGTSGRVCSTQYF.

CDR3 bases: TGCGCCAGCAGTGAGACGTACAGGGGGTATAACACTGAAGCTTTCTTT. Translating gives CASSETYRGYNTEAFF. The chain has TRBV10-1 and TRBJ1-1, with 8 bases that match TRBD1. This CDR3 contains 16 residues. With V trimmed by 2 bases and J by 2 bases, 7 bases remained unmatched. Germline V gives CDR1 WNHNN, CDR2 SYGVQD (reference sequence).

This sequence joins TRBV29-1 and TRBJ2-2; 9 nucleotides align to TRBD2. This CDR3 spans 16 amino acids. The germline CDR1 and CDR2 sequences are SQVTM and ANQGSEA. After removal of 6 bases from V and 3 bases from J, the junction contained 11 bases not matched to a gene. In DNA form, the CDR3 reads TGCAGCGTGTATAGCGGGAGAGCTCCAGACACCGGGGAGCTGTTTTTT. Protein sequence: CSVYSGRAPDTGELFF.

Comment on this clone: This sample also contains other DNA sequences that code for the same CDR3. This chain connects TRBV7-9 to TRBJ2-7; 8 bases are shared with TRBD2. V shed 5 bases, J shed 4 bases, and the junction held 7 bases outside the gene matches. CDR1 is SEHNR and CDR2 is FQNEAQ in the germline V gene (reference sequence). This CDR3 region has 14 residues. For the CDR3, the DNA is TGTGCCAGCAGCCGAGACTCTAGCGGGTACGAGCAGTACTTC. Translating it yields CASSRDSSGYEQYF.

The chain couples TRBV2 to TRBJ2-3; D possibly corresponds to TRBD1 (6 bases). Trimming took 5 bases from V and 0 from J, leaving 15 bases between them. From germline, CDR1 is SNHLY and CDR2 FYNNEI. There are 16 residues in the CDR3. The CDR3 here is CASSYQQGGSTDTQYF. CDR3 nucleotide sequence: TGTGCCAGCAGTTATCAACAGGGTGGAAGCACAGATACGCAGTATTTT.

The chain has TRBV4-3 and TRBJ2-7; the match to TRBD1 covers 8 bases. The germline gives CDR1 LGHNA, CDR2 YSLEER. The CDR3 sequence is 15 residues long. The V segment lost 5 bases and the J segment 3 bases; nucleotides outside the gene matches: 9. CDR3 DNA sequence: TGCGCCAGCAGCACTCGGACAGGGCCTCTCTACGAGCAGTACTTC. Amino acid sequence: CASSTRTGPLYEQYF.

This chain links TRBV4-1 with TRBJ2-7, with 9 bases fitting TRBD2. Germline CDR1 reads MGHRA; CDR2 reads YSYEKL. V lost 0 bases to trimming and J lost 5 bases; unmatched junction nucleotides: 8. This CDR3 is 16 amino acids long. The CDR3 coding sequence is TGCGCCAGCAGCCAAGATTATAGTAGCGGGAGCCACGAGCAGTACTTC. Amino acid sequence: CASSQDYSSGSHEQYF.

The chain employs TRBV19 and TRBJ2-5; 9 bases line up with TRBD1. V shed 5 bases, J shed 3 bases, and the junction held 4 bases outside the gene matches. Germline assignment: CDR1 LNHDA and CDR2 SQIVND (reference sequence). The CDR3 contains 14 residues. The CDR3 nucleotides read TGTGCCAGTAGTCACAGGGGGCCTAAAGAGACCCAGTACTTC. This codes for CASSHRGPKETQYF.

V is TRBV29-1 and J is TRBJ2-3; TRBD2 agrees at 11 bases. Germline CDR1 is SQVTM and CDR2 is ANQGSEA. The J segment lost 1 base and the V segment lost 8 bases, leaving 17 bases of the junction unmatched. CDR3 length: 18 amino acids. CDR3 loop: CSHSVGLAGGVRTDTQYF. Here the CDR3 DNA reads TGCAGCCACTCCGTGGGGCTAGCGGGAGGAGTTCGCACAGATACGCAGTATTTT.

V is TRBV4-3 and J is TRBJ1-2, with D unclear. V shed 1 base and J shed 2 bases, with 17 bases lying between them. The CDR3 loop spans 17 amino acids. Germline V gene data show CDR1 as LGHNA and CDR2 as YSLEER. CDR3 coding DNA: TGCGCCAGCAGCCAAGTTTTCGAGGAGGTTGCAAACTATGGCTACACCTTC. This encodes CASSQVFEEVANYGYTF.

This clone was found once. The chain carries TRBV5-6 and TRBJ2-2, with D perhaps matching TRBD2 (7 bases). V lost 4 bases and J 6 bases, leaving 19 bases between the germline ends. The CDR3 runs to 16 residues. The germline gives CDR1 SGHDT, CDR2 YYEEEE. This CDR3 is CASSPTEGGDPGELFF. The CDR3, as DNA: TGTGCCAGCAGCCCTACAGAGGGGGGGGATCCCGGGGAGCTGTTTTTT.

CDR3 sequence reads: CASSIRGRGEQYF. The CDR3 coding sequence is TGTGCCAGTAGTATCCGCGGGAGGGGCGAGCAGTACTTC. The chain combines TRBV19 with TRBJ2-7, with TRBD2 identical over 9 bases. V was clipped by 3 bases and J by 6 bases; unmatched bases: 3. Per germline, CDR1 LNHDA and CDR2 SQIVND (reference sequence). The CDR3 extends over 13 amino acids.

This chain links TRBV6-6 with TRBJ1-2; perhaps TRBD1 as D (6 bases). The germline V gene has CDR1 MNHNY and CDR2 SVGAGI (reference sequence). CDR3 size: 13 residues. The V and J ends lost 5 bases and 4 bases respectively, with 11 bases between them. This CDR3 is CASSTGNIYGYTF. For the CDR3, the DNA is TGTGCCAGCAGTACAGGGAATATCTATGGCTACACCTTC.

CDR3 coding DNA: TGTGCCAGCAGCCTCCAACCTGGGGGTAGCGGCGACACAGATACGCAGTATTTT. Amino acid sequence: CASSLQPGGSGDTDTQYF. The chain couples TRBV11-2 to TRBJ2-3; D may be TRBD2 (6 bases). The V and J ends lost 5 bases and 2 bases respectively, with 23 bases between them. Germline V gives CDR1 SGHAT, CDR2 FQNNGV. The CDR3 runs to 18 residues. Full variable domain (outside the CDR3, taken from reference TRBV11-2 and TRBJ2-3): EAGVAQSPRYKIIEKRQSVAFWCNPISGHATLYWYQQILGQGPKLLIQFQNNGVVDDSQLPKDRFSAERLKGVDSTLKIQPAKLEDSAVYLCASSLQPGGSGDTDTQYFGPGTRLTVL.

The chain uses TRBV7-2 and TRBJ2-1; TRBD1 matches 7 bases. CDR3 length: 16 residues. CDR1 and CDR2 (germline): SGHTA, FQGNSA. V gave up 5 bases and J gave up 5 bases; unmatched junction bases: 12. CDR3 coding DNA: TGTGCCAGCAGCGGCATGACAGGGAAAAATAACAATGAGCAGTTCTTC. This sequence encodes CASSGMTGKNNNEQFF.

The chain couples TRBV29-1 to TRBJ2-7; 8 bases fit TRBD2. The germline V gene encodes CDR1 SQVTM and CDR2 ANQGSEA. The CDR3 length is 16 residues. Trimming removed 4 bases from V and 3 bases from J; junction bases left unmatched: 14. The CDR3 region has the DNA TGCAGCGTTGGATTAGAGCGGGAGTTTCCATTCTACGAGCAGTACTTC. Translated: CSVGLEREFPFYEQYF.

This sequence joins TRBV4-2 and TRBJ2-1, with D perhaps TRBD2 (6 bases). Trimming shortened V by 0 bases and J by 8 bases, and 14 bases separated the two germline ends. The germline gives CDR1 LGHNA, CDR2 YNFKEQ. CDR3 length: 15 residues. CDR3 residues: CASSQDSGDSHEQFF. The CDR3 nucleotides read TGTGCCAGCAGCCAAGATTCGGGAGACTCCCATGAGCAGTTCTTC.